Below, 13 T cell receptor beta chains from the same sample are listed, as sequenced in a study of OX40 agonist ivuxolimab in advanced cancers. Generated by immunoSEQ multiplex PCR, the TCRdb table keeps only in-frame clones and is missing some. Altogether tens of thousands of clones are present, 85% to 90% being singletons, with the ten largest covering roughly 0.69%. The sample here was CD4+ or CD8+ T cells sorted from blood, taken in a trial of the OX40 agonist ivuxolimab. Receptor source: an adult with an advanced solid tumor such as melanoma, head and neck, liver or kidney cancer.

V usage is TRBV11-2 and J usage is TRBJ1-2; no firm D call. The CDR3 spans 13 residues. The V gene's germline CDR1 is SGHAT and CDR2 FQNNGV. V was trimmed by 1 base and J by 6 bases, leaving 9 bases between them. CDR3 region: CASSLAHSDGYTF. The CDR3 nucleotides are TGTGCCAGCAGCTTAGCTCACAGCGATGGCTACACCTTC.

J is TRBJ2-7 and V is TRBV11-2; tentatively, D is TRBD2 (6 bases). The CDR3 is made up of 14 amino acids. Germline values: CDR1 SGHAT, CDR2 FQNNGV. Trimming left V 3 bases short and J 2 bases short, with 11 bases between. CDR3 in amino acids: CASSLGTGPYEQYF. The DNA of the CDR3 is TGTGCCAGCAGCTTGGGGACTGGACCCTACGAGCAGTACTTC.

V gene TRBV5-1 combines with J gene TRBJ2-7, with 9 nucleotides matching TRBD2. Losses at the gene ends were 2 bases for V and 6 bases for J; bases not matched to a gene: 6. The germline CDR1 and CDR2 sequences are SGHRS and YFSETQ. This CDR3 is 14 amino acids long. The CDR3 reads CASSLAGGPIEQYF. CDR3 DNA: TGCGCCAGCAGCTTAGCGGGAGGCCCTATCGAGCAGTACTTC.

The CDR3 here is CASNYMGGGEQFF. The CDR3 DNA reads TGTGCCAGCAACTACATGGGGGGCGGGGAGCAGTTCTTC. The gene calls are TRBV7-2 and TRBJ2-1, with D perhaps matching TRBD1 or TRBD2 (6 bases each). The V end lost 7 bases, the J end lost 10 bases, and 17 bases lay between the germline ends. The CDR3 runs to 13 residues. In germline, CDR1 is SGHTA, CDR2 FQGNSA.

The chain combines TRBV7-9 with TRBJ2-5; 8 bases align to TRBD2. The CDR3 consists of 14 residues. J lost 5 bases, V lost 3 bases, and 5 bases had no gene match. CDR1 and CDR2 from the germline V gene are SEHNR and FQNEAQ (reference sequence). CDR3 in amino acids: CASSLSGSWETQYF. The CDR3 nucleotides are TGTGCCAGCAGCTTGAGCGGGAGTTGGGAGACCCAGTACTTC.

The chain carries TRBV19 and TRBJ1-5; D is unclear. V was shortened by 7 bases and J by 0 bases, with 16 bases between the two germline ends. The CDR3 is 16 amino acids. CDR1 is LNHDA, CDR2 SQIVND, per germline (reference sequence). For the CDR3, the DNA is TGTGCCAGTATAAAGGGAACAGCCTCTAGCAATCAGCCCCAGCATTTT. Protein: CASIKGTASSNQPQHF.

This clone was recorded only once. The V and J genes are TRBV28 and TRBJ2-7; 11 bases are a match to TRBD2. This CDR3 region has 15 residues. The V segment lost 8 bases and the J segment 4 bases; nucleotides outside the gene matches: 10. The germline CDR1 and CDR2 sequences are MDHEN and SYDVKM. Here the CDR3 reads CASGRTSGGSYEQYF. The DNA for the CDR3 is TGTGCCAGCGGGCGTACTAGCGGGGGTAGTTACGAGCAGTACTTC.

The genes are TRBV6-1 and TRBJ1-1; D uncertain. Trimming left V 8 bases short and J 0 bases short, with 16 bases between. There are 15 residues in the CDR3. The germline gives CDR1 MNHNS, CDR2 SASEGT. Here the CDR3 DNA reads TGTGCCAGCCGCTCGGACGGAGCAATGAACACTGAAGCTTTCTTT. It translates to CASRSDGAMNTEAFF.

This clone showed up just a few times. The rearrangement uses TRBV5-8 and TRBJ2-3; 7 nucleotides match TRBD1. CDR1 is SGHTS and CDR2 is YDEGEE in the germline V gene. The CDR3 has 16 residues. V dropped 3 bases and J dropped 0; count of bases not matched to a gene: 7. CDR3 DNA: TGTGCCAGCAGCTCGGGACAGAGAACTAGCACAGATACGCAGTATTTT. Protein: CASSSGQRTSTDTQYF.

The chain recombines TRBV29-1 with TRBJ2-7; 7 nucleotides line up with TRBD1. V trimming: 7 bases; J trimming: 5 bases; junction bases outside the gene matches: 11. Per germline, CDR1 SQVTM and CDR2 ANQGSEA. This CDR3 has 13 residues. The CDR3 DNA reads as TGCAGCGCCTTCCCGGGACAGCGCAACGAGCAGTACTTC. It is translated as CSAFPGQRNEQYF.

The chain carries TRBV7-8 and TRBJ1-5, with D uncertain. The CDR3 totals 16 residues. Per germline, CDR1 SGHVS and CDR2 FQNEAQ. V gave up 8 bases and J gave up 5 bases, with 22 bases separating them. In nucleotides, the CDR3 is TGTGCCAGCTCCCTACAAACTGTGGGGAGCCATCAGCCCCAGCATTTT. Amino acids: CASSLQTVGSHQPQHF.

The V gene is TRBV4-1, the J gene TRBJ2-1; 7 positions match TRBD1. Germline V gene data show CDR1 as MGHRA and CDR2 as YSYEKL. CDR3 length equals 13 residues. J was trimmed by 13 bases and V by 0 bases; bases with no gene match: 6. This CDR3 reads CASSQDPDRVQFF. DNA of the CDR3: TGCGCCAGCAGCCAAGATCCTGACAGGGTCCAGTTCTTC.

The V call is TRBV6-1, the J call TRBJ1-5; D gene uncertain. Germline CDR1 and CDR2: MNHNS and SASEGT. V lost 7 bases to trimming and J lost 4 bases, with 17 bases between them. The CDR3 spans 15 residues. DNA of the CDR3: TGTGCCAGCATCGGTAGTCGGCTGCAGAATCAGCCCCAGCATTTT. This codes for CASIGSRLQNQPQHF.